These 32 T cell receptor beta chains came from one sample sequenced in a study of cytomegalovirus exposure and HLA in healthy donors. In the PCR, 60 Vbeta and 13 Jbeta primers were used. Libraries were prepared by immunoSEQ multiplex PCR; TCRdb keeps only in-frame clonotypes and omits some of them. The sample lists over 250,000 clones; roughly 88% were seen once. Sample: PBMCs. The receptors here all came from a middle-aged man in good health and CMV-seropositive.

This clone was observed a single time. J is TRBJ2-5 and V is TRBV7-9, with D perhaps matching TRBD1 (6 bases). The V gene's germline CDR1 is SEHNR and CDR2 FQNEAQ (reference sequence). The CDR3 loop spans 17 amino acids. The V and J ends lost 5 bases and 1 base respectively, with 20 bases between them. The CDR3 region has the DNA TGTGCCAGCAGCCTTAGCCCCTGGGACACCATCCAAGAGACCCAGTACTTC. Translated, it gives CASSLSPWDTIQETQYF.

The rearrangement joins TRBV6-6 to TRBJ1-1, with a possible D match to TRBD1 (5 bases). V lost 0 bases and J lost 3, with 8 bases in between. There are 14 residues in the CDR3. Germline CDR1 reads MNHNY; CDR2 reads SVGAGI (reference sequence). CDR3 nucleotide sequence: TGTGCCAGCAGTTACTCGAAACAGGACACTGAAGCTTTCTTT. It specifies CASSYSKQDTEAFF.

Details on this clone: Other DNA sequences in this sample translate to the same CDR3. The chain has TRBV19 and TRBJ1-5; TRBD1 matches 9 bases. Germline CDR1 is LNHDA and CDR2 is SQIVND (reference sequence). The CDR3 runs to 14 residues. The V segment lost 6 bases and the J segment 4 bases; nucleotides outside the gene matches: 4. This CDR3 is CASSLGQGNQPQHF. CDR3 sequence (DNA): TGTGCCAGTAGCCTGGGACAGGGAAATCAGCCCCAGCATTTT. The full variable domain, with the rest looked up from reference TRBV19 and TRBJ1-5, is DGGITQSPKYLFRKEGQNVTLSCEQNLNHDAMYWYRQDPGQGLRLIYYSQIVNDFQKGDIAEGYSVSREKKESFPLTVTSAQKNPTAFYLCASSLGQGNQPQHFGDGTRLSIL.

In its sample, this clone was seen a few times. The chain employs TRBV4-3 and TRBJ2-1; D gene unclear. The CDR3 has 16 amino acids. In germline, CDR1 is LGHNA, CDR2 YSLEER. V dropped 0 bases and J dropped 4 bases, with 13 bases sitting between them. The CDR3 DNA reads as TGCGCCAGCAGCCAAGATGTTAGCCCCACTTACAATGAGCAGTTCTTC. Translation: CASSQDVSPTYNEQFF.

This chain joins TRBV6-6 and TRBJ2-1, with 11 bases that match TRBD2. Trimming removed 4 bases from V and 4 bases from J; junction bases left unmatched: 0. The germline gives CDR1 MNHNY, CDR2 SVGAGI (reference sequence). The CDR3 is 14 amino acids. CDR3 DNA: TGTGCCAGCAGTTCTAGCGGGGGGTACAATGAGCAGTTCTTC. Its protein is CASSSSGGYNEQFF.

This sequence joins TRBV7-2 and TRBJ1-2; D is unclear. The germline V and J ends were trimmed by 1 base and 4 bases, with 10 bases remaining between them. Germline CDR1 SGHTA, CDR2 FQGNSA. The CDR3 loop spans 14 amino acids. The CDR3 loop is CASSLDPEIYGYTF. CDR3 in DNA: TGTGCCAGCAGCTTAGATCCAGAAATCTATGGCTACACCTTC.

V gene TRBV7-8 combines with J gene TRBJ1-1, with D possibly being TRBD1 (6 bases). Germline V gene data show CDR1 as SGHVS and CDR2 as FQNEAQ. This CDR3 has 17 amino acids. Trimming removed 2 bases from V and 0 bases from J, with 16 bases in between. The CDR3 nucleotides read TGTGCCAGCAGCTTATACTCCGGAGGACAGATGAACACTGAAGCTTTCTTT. Translated, it gives CASSLYSGGQMNTEAFF.

This chain connects TRBV6-5 to TRBJ1-1; maybe TRBD1 (5 bases). The CDR3 loop spans 13 amino acids. Deletions cut 8 bases from V and 1 base from J, with 11 bases between. Germline V CDR1 and CDR2: MNHEY, SVGAGI. The CDR3 is CASVDSQNTEAFF. CDR3 bases: TGTGCCAGCGTTGACAGCCAGAACACTGAAGCTTTCTTT.

This sequence joins TRBV19 and TRBJ1-2; 9 bases map to TRBD1. Germline lookup yields CDR1 LNHDA and CDR2 SQIVND (reference sequence). Trimming cost V 3 bases and J 3 bases; bases outside gene matches: 5. CDR3 length equals 15 residues. Written as DNA, the CDR3 is TGTGCCAGTAGTATGAGGGACAGGGTCGACTATGGCTACACCTTC. Protein sequence: CASSMRDRVDYGYTF.

The V gene is TRBV7-6, the J gene TRBJ2-3; the match to TRBD2 covers 10 bases. The length of the CDR3 is 18 residues. V shed 1 base and J 2 bases; nucleotides not matched to a gene: 9. Germline-derived CDR1 and CDR2 are SGHVS and FNYEAQ. In DNA form, the CDR3 reads TGTGCCAGCAGCTTAGGGGCTAGCGGGGGCCTCGACACAGATACGCAGTATTTT. This gives the protein CASSLGASGGLDTDTQYF.

This chain connects TRBV5-4 to TRBJ1-1, with D possibly being TRBD1 (5 bases). In germline, CDR1 is SGHNT, CDR2 YYREEE (reference sequence). V was pared by 1 base and J by 1 base, with 8 bases between. This CDR3 comprises 14 residues. The CDR3 nucleotides are TGTGCCAGCAGCTTGCTGACAGAGAACACTGAAGCTTTCTTT. Protein product: CASSLLTENTEAFF.

The genes are TRBV5-1 and TRBJ1-1; no clear D. CDR1 is SGHRS and CDR2 is YFSETQ in the germline V gene. V shed 0 bases and J shed 1 base, with 7 bases lying between them. The CDR3 loop spans 14 amino acids. DNA of the CDR3: TGCGCCAGCAGCTTGGAACAGAGGAACACTGAAGCTTTCTTT. It is translated as CASSLEQRNTEAFF.

The chain couples TRBV4-1 to TRBJ2-5; no clear D gene. Trimming shortened V by 4 bases and J by 5 bases, and 14 bases separated the two germline ends. The length of the CDR3 is 14 residues. Germline CDR1 reads MGHRA; CDR2 reads YSYEKL. The DNA for the CDR3 is TGCGCCAGCAGCCGAGGCGATCCTAGGGAGACCCAGTACTTC. This encodes CASSRGDPRETQYF.

This clone appeared a few times. The CDR3 reads CASSESKGSTEAFF. The CDR3 DNA is TGCGCCAGCAGTGAGTCTAAGGGGTCCACTGAAGCTTTCTTT. The chain carries TRBV10-1 and TRBJ1-1; maybe TRBD1 (5 bases). The CDR3 sequence is 14 residues long. The germline V gene encodes CDR1 WNHNN and CDR2 SYGVQD (reference sequence). V lost 0 bases and J lost 4, with 9 bases in between.

The CDR3 sequence: CASSVQREWNEQFF. The CDR3 DNA follows: TGTGCCAGCAGCGTCCAGCGGGAGTGGAATGAGCAGTTCTTC. The rearrangement uses TRBV9 and TRBJ2-1; 8 bases fit TRBD2. V lost 2 bases and J lost 7; bases outside the gene matches: 5. This CDR3 is built from 14 residues. From germline, CDR1 is SGDLS and CDR2 YYNGEE.

The sample holds one count of this clone. The chain employs TRBV30 and TRBJ2-3; TRBD2 matches 9 bases. CDR1 is GTSNPN, CDR2 SVGIG, per germline (reference sequence). This CDR3 region has 16 residues. V shed 4 bases, J shed 4 bases, and the junction held 12 bases outside the gene matches. The CDR3 nucleotides read TGTGCCTGGAATGGCGGGAGGGAGACGGTGGCAGATACGCAGTATTTT. This sequence encodes CAWNGGRETVADTQYF. Variable domain in full (rest from reference TRBV30 and TRBJ2-3): SQTIHQWPATLVQPVGSPLSLECTVEGTSNPNLYWYRQAAGRGLQLLFYSVGIGQISSEVPQNLSASRPQDRQFILSSKKLLLSDSGFYLCAWNGGRETVADTQYFGPGTRLTVL.

The V call is TRBV7-2, the J call TRBJ1-6; 12 nucleotides line up with TRBD1. Germline V gene data show CDR1 as SGHTA and CDR2 as FQGNSA. The CDR3 sequence is 15 residues long. V gave up 4 bases and J gave up 14 bases; unmatched junction bases: 9. Written as DNA, the CDR3 is TGTGCCAGCAGCTACTGGCCGGGACAGGGGGCAGCCCTCCACTTT. It encodes CASSYWPGQGAALHF.

The genes are TRBV18 and TRBJ1-5; weak D call: TRBD1 (6 bases). The CDR3 is 16 residues long. Trimming took 3 bases from V and 0 from J, leaving 12 bases between them. Germline CDR1 KGHSH, CDR2 LQKENI. The CDR3 loop reads CASSPTGSHSNQPQHF. CDR3 sequence (DNA): TGTGCCAGCTCACCCACAGGGTCCCATAGCAATCAGCCCCAGCATTTT.

This chain connects TRBV7-9 to TRBJ2-3; D uncertain. The CDR3 has 15 amino acids. Germline CDR1 and CDR2: SEHNR and FQNEAQ (reference sequence). Trimming shortened V by 3 bases and J by 4 bases, and 14 bases separated the two germline ends. CDR3 sequence (DNA): TGTGCCAGCAGCTTTCGTGGGCCTAAGGCAGATACGCAGTATTTT. It translates to CASSFRGPKADTQYF.

This chain connects TRBV7-6 to TRBJ1-2; D is unclear. The ends were cut back, 1 base at V and 1 base at J, with 13 bases in the middle. Germline assignment: CDR1 SGHVS and CDR2 FNYEAQ. The CDR3 loop spans 16 amino acids. The CDR3 here is CASSLDWAGINYGYTF. The CDR3 nucleotides read TGTGCCAGCAGCTTAGATTGGGCAGGAATTAACTATGGCTACACCTTC.

V is TRBV28 and J is TRBJ1-3, with D hard to call. Germline values: CDR1 MDHEN, CDR2 SYDVKM. V lost 7 bases to trimming and J lost 2 bases, with 15 bases between them. CDR3 size: 15 residues. The CDR3 loop reads CASTEAGVAGNTIYF. CDR3 DNA sequence: TGTGCCAGCACCGAAGCAGGCGTAGCTGGAAACACCATATATTTT.

This rearrangement joins TRBV14 to TRBJ2-2; 10 bases align to TRBD2. The CDR3 has 17 amino acids. Germline-derived CDR1 and CDR2 are SGHDN and FVKESK. V lost 0 bases to trimming and J lost 5 bases; unmatched junction nucleotides: 6. CDR3 DNA: TGTGCCAGCAGCCAAGAAGGTAGCGGGAGGTATACCGGGGAGCTGTTTTTT. Translating it yields CASSQEGSGRYTGELFF.

The J gene is TRBJ2-3, the V gene TRBV20-1; D not resolved. Germline CDR1 is DFQATT and CDR2 is SNEGSKA (reference sequence). The CDR3 consists of 10 residues. Trimming stripped 5 bases from V and 6 bases from J, with 6 bases between. The CDR3 loop is CSAPRDTQYF. CDR3 in DNA: TGCAGTGCTCCGAGGGATACGCAGTATTTT.

The table lists this clone with a count of one. The chain has TRBV6-1 and TRBJ1-2; D is possibly TRBD1 (5 bases). The CDR3 length is 13 residues. Germline V gene sequence: CDR1 MNHNS, CDR2 SASEGT. V was pared by 0 bases and J by 10 bases, with 12 bases between. This CDR3 reads CASSEAGGFSYTF. Written as DNA, the CDR3 is TGTGCCAGCAGTGAAGCGGGGGGGTTCTCCTACACCTTC.

The chain links TRBV28 to TRBJ1-3; unclear D gene. The germline V gene encodes CDR1 MDHEN and CDR2 SYDVKM. V gave up 4 bases and J gave up 0 bases, with 13 bases separating them. CDR3 length: 16 amino acids. CDR3 DNA sequence: TGTGCCAGCAGTTCAGACATTCCCAGCTCTGGAAACACCATATATTTT. This codes for CASSSDIPSSGNTIYF.

The chain carries TRBV4-1 and TRBJ2-5; 8 bases are a match to TRBD1. The CDR3 consists of 14 residues. V lost 1 base to trimming and J lost 5 bases; unmatched junction nucleotides: 3. The germline gives CDR1 MGHRA, CDR2 YSYEKL. CDR3 protein: CASSQGRGQETQYF. CDR3 DNA sequence: TGCGCCAGCAGCCAAGGCAGGGGGCAGGAGACCCAGTACTTC.

The chain has TRBV28 and TRBJ1-5; TRBD1 is a possible D gene (6 bases). CDR1 is MDHEN and CDR2 is SYDVKM in the germline V gene. V was cut by 5 bases and J by 2 bases, with 19 bases left in between. The CDR3 totals 17 residues. The DNA for the CDR3 is TGTGCCAGCAGTCCGATCAATATAAGACAGGGCAATCAGCCCCAGCATTTT. Its translation is CASSPINIRQGNQPQHF.

This clone was observed once. The same CDR3 arises from other DNA sequences in this sample as well. The chain carries TRBV6-5 and TRBJ2-7; weak D call: TRBD2 (7 bases). Trimming removed 6 bases at V and 3 bases at J, with 15 bases between. Per the germline V gene, CDR1 is MNHEY and CDR2 is SVGAGI. The CDR3 contains 14 residues. CDR3 in amino acids: CASSPGGGGYEQYF. CDR3 coding DNA: TGTGCCAGCAGCCCAGGAGGGGGGGGCTACGAGCAGTACTTC.

This clone was seen just once. The chain uses TRBV2 and TRBJ2-7; D not certain. The CDR3 covers 14 residues. CDR1 and CDR2 from the germline V gene are SNHLY and FYNNEI. V lost 3 bases and J lost 3, with 12 bases in between. The CDR3 loop is CASSDFLNGYEQYF. The CDR3 bases are TGTGCCAGCAGTGATTTTTTGAACGGCTACGAGCAGTACTTC.

This clone was seen a single time. V gene TRBV4-1 combines with J gene TRBJ2-7, with TRBD2 identical over 12 bases. Germline V gene data show CDR1 as MGHRA and CDR2 as YSYEKL. The CDR3 is made up of 16 amino acids. The ends lost 3 bases at V and 4 bases at J; junction bases unmatched: 7. The CDR3 coding sequence is TGCGCCAGCAGCCACCTTAGGACTAGCGGGACGTACGAGCAGTACTTC. It specifies CASSHLRTSGTYEQYF.

The chain couples TRBV27 to TRBJ1-3; D gene unclear. Germline loops: CDR1 MNHEY, CDR2 SMNVEV (reference sequence). Trimming stripped 5 bases from V and 0 bases from J, with 5 bases between. The CDR3 is 13 amino acids. Here the CDR3 reads CASSANSGNTIYF. The CDR3 DNA is TGTGCCAGCAGTGCTAACTCTGGAAACACCATATATTTT.

The V gene is TRBV11-2, the J gene TRBJ2-7, with D unclear. With 4 bases removed from V and 4 bases from J, the gap between germline ends came to 8 bases. Per the germline V gene, CDR1 is SGHAT and CDR2 is FQNNGV. The CDR3 is 12 amino acids. CDR3 DNA sequence: TGTGCCAGCAGCTGGCAGTCATACGAGCAGTACTTC. Translating it yields CASSWQSYEQYF.